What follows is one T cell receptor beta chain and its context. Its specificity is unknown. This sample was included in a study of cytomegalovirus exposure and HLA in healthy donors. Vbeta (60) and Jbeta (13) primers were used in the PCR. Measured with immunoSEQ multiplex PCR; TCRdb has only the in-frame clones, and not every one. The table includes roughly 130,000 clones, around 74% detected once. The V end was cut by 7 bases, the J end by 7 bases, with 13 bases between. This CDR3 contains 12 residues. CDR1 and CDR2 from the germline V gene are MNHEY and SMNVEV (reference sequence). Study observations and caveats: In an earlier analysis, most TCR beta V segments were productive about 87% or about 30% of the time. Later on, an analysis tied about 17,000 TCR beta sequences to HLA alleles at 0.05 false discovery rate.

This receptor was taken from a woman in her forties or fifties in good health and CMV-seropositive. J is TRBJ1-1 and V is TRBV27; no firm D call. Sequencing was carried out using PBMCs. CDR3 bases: TGTGCCAGCATCCCCCCCCGGGGTGAAGCTTTCTTT. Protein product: CASIPPRGEAFF.